This T cell receptor (beta chain) was found in a study of blood T cell repertoires in COVID-19. Across the study: From the United States, Italy and Spain came samples of acute and convalescent COVID-19. Sources were T cells, B-cell-depleted T cells, or PBMCs; the material itself was cDNA or gDNA.

In the original processing: Estimates of nucleated cell counts were drawn from the amplification of reference gene primers. Sequencing was performed with immunoSEQ multiplex PCR; in TCRdb, only in-frame clones are kept and a portion is missing. V and J calls and clone size are given by that table; D and trimming were obtained from the DNA. The sample lists about 76,000 clones, approximately 81% seen once, with 18% in the top ten. Worth noting for this clone: An end of the junction does not agree with germline; a read error may underlie this.

Germline CDR1 is MRHNA and CDR2 is SNTAGT. The CDR3 is made up of 8 amino acids. Sample: peripheral blood. The genes are TRBV6-4 and TRBJ2-7; weak D call: TRBD2 (5 bases). The sequence derives from an older woman with acute or convalescent COVID-19. CDR3 region: CASRRALF. In DNA, the CDR3 is TGTGCCAGCAGGAGGGCGTTATTC.